The next 12 T cell receptor beta chains were all read from a single sample in a study of OX40 agonist ivuxolimab in advanced cancers. Clones were sequenced by immunoSEQ multiplex PCR, and TCRdb holds only the in-frame ones, with some missing. The sample comprises tens of thousands of clones, over 70% of which are singletons, and 6.9% rests with the top ten. The sample in question was CD4+ or CD8+ T cells sorted from blood, obtained in a trial of the OX40 agonist ivuxolimab. The source of these receptors is an adult with an advanced solid tumor such as melanoma, head and neck, liver or kidney cancer.

The chain carries TRBV9 and TRBJ2-1; 11 nucleotides agree with TRBD1. After removal of 0 bases from V and 4 bases from J, the junction contained 15 bases not matched to a gene. There are 20 residues in the CDR3. Germline lookup yields CDR1 SGDLS and CDR2 YYNGEE. The CDR3: CASSVAGTGGRAEGYNEQFF. CDR3 DNA: TGTGCCAGCAGCGTAGCCGGGACAGGGGGTCGGGCGGAGGGTTACAATGAGCAGTTCTTC. The full variable domain, rest sourced from reference TRBV9 and TRBJ2-1, is DSGVTQTPKHLITATGQRVTLRCSPRSGDLSVYWYQQSLDQGLQFLIQYYNGEERAKGNILERFSAQQFPDLHSELNLSSLELGDSALYFCASSVAGTGGRAEGYNEQFFGPGTRLTVL.

This rearrangement joins TRBV7-2 to TRBJ1-3, with D perhaps matching TRBD1 (5 bases). Trimming removed 3 bases at V and 4 bases at J, with 16 bases between. This CDR3 is 16 amino acids long. CDR1 is SGHTA and CDR2 is FQGNSA in the germline V gene. DNA for the CDR3: TGTGCCAGCAGCTTTACCAGGGCCGGGGGGGGAAACACCATATATTTT. Translated, it gives CASSFTRAGGGNTIYF.

The chain uses TRBV18 and TRBJ1-1, with 9 bases lining up with TRBD1. J lost 4 bases, V lost 3 bases, and 12 bases had no gene match. The CDR3 covers 17 residues. Germline CDR1 and CDR2: KGHSH and LQKENI. CDR3 sequence: CASSPTDRGSHTTEAFF. The CDR3 DNA reads TGTGCCAGCTCACCGACGGACAGGGGAAGCCATACCACTGAAGCTTTCTTT.

The V gene is TRBV19, the J gene TRBJ1-3, with D unresolved. Germline values: CDR1 LNHDA, CDR2 SQIVND (reference sequence). V lost 6 bases and J 2 bases, leaving 14 bases between the germline ends. This CDR3 is built from 15 residues. CDR3: CASRSRTGTGNTIYF. For the CDR3, the DNA is TGTGCCAGTAGGAGTCGTACGGGTACTGGAAACACCATATATTTT.

The chain is built from TRBV27 and TRBJ1-2; 7 bases align to TRBD1. This CDR3 has 15 amino acids. After removal of 8 bases from V and 1 base from J, the junction contained 10 bases not matched to a gene. CDR1 and CDR2 (germline): MNHEY, SMNVEV (reference sequence). This CDR3 is CASGQRRDSNYGYTF. As DNA, the CDR3 is TGTGCCAGCGGACAAAGAAGGGACAGTAACTATGGCTACACCTTC.

The chain joins TRBV29-1 to TRBJ2-7; 8 nucleotides match TRBD1. V was clipped by 6 bases and J by 3 bases; unmatched bases: 7. The CDR3 has 13 residues. Germline V gives CDR1 SQVTM, CDR2 ANQGSEA. CDR3 protein: CSVKKQGGYEQYF. The CDR3, as DNA: TGCAGCGTCAAAAAACAGGGGGGCTACGAGCAGTACTTC.

J is TRBJ2-3 and V is TRBV2; no clear D gene. Germline CDR1 SNHLY, CDR2 FYNNEI. Trimming pared 1 base from V and 3 bases from J, leaving 2 bases between. The CDR3 is 12 amino acids. CDR3 loop: CASSEVTDTQYF. The CDR3 DNA reads as TGTGCCAGCAGTGAAGTAACAGATACGCAGTATTTT.

The chain is built from TRBV7-3 and TRBJ2-1; TRBD2 aligns across 10 bases. The CDR3 is made up of 16 amino acids. The junction had 3 bases not matched to a gene; V was cut back by 4 bases and J by 0 bases. Germline CDR1 and CDR2: SGHTA and FQGTGA. This CDR3 is CASSSGLASSYNEQFF. The CDR3 region has the DNA TGTGCCAGCAGCTCGGGACTAGCGAGCTCCTACAATGAGCAGTTCTTC.

This chain links TRBV5-1 with TRBJ2-7, with TRBD1 matching over 7 bases. Trimming cost V 4 bases and J 2 bases; bases outside gene matches: 6. The CDR3 covers 14 residues. Germline CDR1 is SGHRS and CDR2 is YFSETQ. DNA for the CDR3: TGCGCCAGCAGCGATCAGGGGGAGCCCTACGAGCAGTACTTC. Translation gives CASSDQGEPYEQYF.

The table lists this clone with a count of one. The V and J genes are TRBV9 and TRBJ2-2, with D perhaps TRBD2 (6 bases). CDR3 length equals 18 residues. The V gene lost 0 bases and the J gene lost 1 base, with 16 bases spanning the gap. CDR1 is SGDLS and CDR2 is YYNGEE in the germline V gene. The CDR3 nucleotides are TGTGCCAGCAGCGTAGGGGGTAGACGGGAGAGGAACACCGGGGAGCTGTTTTTT. Translated: CASSVGGRRERNTGELFF.

The rearrangement joins TRBV29-1 to TRBJ1-1; weak D call: TRBD1 (6 bases). The CDR3 contains 13 residues. The V end lost 5 bases, the J end lost 1 base, and 11 bases lay between the germline ends. Germline CDR1 is SQVTM and CDR2 is ANQGSEA. CDR3 DNA sequence: TGCAGCGTTTCACAGGGAAGGAACACTGAAGCTTTCTTT. It encodes CSVSQGRNTEAFF.

This chain links TRBV2 with TRBJ1-1, with D unclear. CDR3 length: 12 residues. Germline lookup yields CDR1 SNHLY and CDR2 FYNNEI. Trimming stripped 6 bases from V and 0 bases from J, with 5 bases between. CDR3 in DNA: TGTGCCAGCAGGTATTTGAACACTGAAGCTTTCTTT. Encoded protein: CASRYLNTEAFF.